The rows below give T cell receptor beta chains drawn from one sample of a study of T cell clonotyping in hematopoietic cell transplantation. Libraries were prepared by immunoSEQ multiplex PCR; TCRdb keeps only in-frame clonotypes and omits some of them. The profile shows 7,000 or so clones, over 75% of them singletons. Material: PBMCs, obtained 30 days after allogeneic stem cell transplant. The receptors were sampled from a female patient in her 50s who had an allogeneic stem cell transplant from an unrelated donor, so the T cells may come from the graft donor. Some clones in this sample may be carry-over from other donors' samples. CDR3s include the opening cysteine and the closing phenylalanine or tryptophan. D genes are given only for firm matches. Some rows have no size entry. The others give once, few or many, or a class for an expanded clone.

j_call d_call v_call clone_size cdr3_aa cdr3_nt
TRBJ2-7 TRBD2 TRBV6-5 NA CASSYSRAGDYEQYF TGTGCCAGCAGTTACTCGCGAGCGGGAGACTACGAGCAGTACTTC
TRBJ2-3 NA TRBV28 few CASSLGQNTFLTDTQYF TGTGCCAGCAGTTTGGGGCAAAATACTTTCCTCACAGATACGCAGTATTTT
TRBJ1-3 NA TRBV28 few CASSYRDGNTIYF TGTGCCAGCAGTTACAGAGATGGAAACACCATATATTTT
TRBJ2-5 NA TRBV7-2 NA CASSEPQETQYF TGTGCCAGCAGCGAACCCCAAGAGACCCAGTACTTC
TRBJ1-6 NA TRBV28 once CASSLNSPLHF TGTGCCAGCAGTTTAAACTCACCCCTCCACTTT
TRBJ2-7 NA TRBV19 NA CASSPGPSYEQYF TGTGCCAGTTCGCCAGGACCATCCTACGAGCAGTACTTC
TRBJ2-2 NA TRBV28 NA CASTANSGELFF TGTGCCAGCACCGCCAACAGCGGGGAGCTGTTTTTT
TRBJ1-2 TRBD1 TRBV7-9 NA CASRPGQPVTYGYTF TGTGCCAGCAGACCGGGACAGCCAGTAACCTATGGCTACACCTTC
TRBJ2-2 TRBD2 TRBV5-6 NA CASSLVSSGRYTGELFF TGTGCCAGCAGCTTGGTCTCTAGCGGGAGGTATACCGGGGAGCTGTTTTTT
TRBJ2-1 TRBD2 TRBV7-2 NA CASSSWVGLGSNEQFF TGTGCCAGCAGCTCATGGGTGGGACTAGGAAGCAATGAGCAGTTCTTC
TRBJ2-1 TRBD1 TRBV25-1 NA CASSPLRDRRTEQFF TGTGCCAGCAGTCCCCTTCGGGACAGGCGGACGGAGCAGTTCTTC
TRBJ2-3 TRBD1 TRBV7-9 NA CASSLEGDRGGTDTQYF TGTGCCAGCAGCTTAGAGGGCGACAGGGGTGGCACAGATACGCAGTATTTT
TRBJ2-5 TRBD2 TRBV29-1 NA CSVAPSGGETQYF TGCAGCGTTGCTCCCTCGGGAGGAGAGACCCAGTACTTC
TRBJ2-7 NA TRBV29-1 NA CSVGGAKLSYEQYF TGCAGCGTTGGAGGGGCTAAGCTATCCTACGAGCAGTACTTC
TRBJ2-7 NA TRBV28 NA CASSSGLSQEQYF TGTGCCAGCAGTTCAGGACTGTCCCAGGAGCAGTACTTC
TRBJ2-7 NA TRBV6-4 NA CASSGNFFF TGTGCCAGTTCCGGGAATTTCTTCTTC
TRBJ1-3 NA TRBV25-1 NA CASRNPGNTIYF TGTGCCAGCAGAAATCCTGGAAACACCATATATTTT
TRBJ2-5 TRBD2 TRBV5-1 NA CASSLYPSGGASETQYF TGCGCCAGCAGCTTGTATCCTAGCGGGGGGGCAAGTGAGACCCAGTACTTC
TRBJ1-2 NA TRBV5-4 NA CASSSGGSGGYTF TGTGCCAGCAGCTCCGGGGGGAGTGGTGGCTACACCTTC
TRBJ2-5 NA TRBV11-2 NA CASSVTTRQETQYF TGTGCCAGCAGCGTCACGACTAGACAAGAGACCCAGTACTTC
TRBJ2-3 NA TRBV2 NA CASSEQFQGGDTQYF TGTGCCAGCAGTGAACAGTTTCAGGGAGGAGATACGCAGTATTTT
TRBJ1-1 NA TRBV4-2 NA CASSYPGQNTEAFF TGTGCCAGCAGCTACCCGGGACAGAACACTGAAGCTTTCTTT
TRBJ2-1 NA TRBV9 NA CASSGWDNEQFF TGTGCCAGCAGCGGCTGGGACAATGAGCAGTTCTTC
TRBJ1-5 NA TRBV7-9 few CASSSTRQGDGQPQHF TGTGCCAGCAGCTCAACCCGGCAGGGAGACGGTCAGCCCCAGCATTTT
TRBJ2-7 TRBD1 TRBV5-1 few CASRITGVHEQYF TGCGCCAGCAGGATAACAGGGGTCCACGAGCAGTACTTC
TRBJ1-5 NA TRBV10-3 NA CAISESKAELYSNQPQHF TGTGCCATCAGTGAGTCGAAGGCAGAACTCTATAGCAATCAGCCCCAGCATTTT
TRBJ2-7 NA TRBV29-1 NA CSVGSQGGYEQYF TGCAGCGTTGGCTCCCAGGGTGGCTACGAGCAGTACTTC
TRBJ1-4 NA TRBV5-4 NA CASSFRGRKLFF TGTGCCAGCAGCTTTCGGGGGCGAAAACTGTTTTTT
TRBJ1-2 TRBD1 TRBV13 NA CASSSPDRQGYTF TGTGCCAGCAGCTCCCCGGACAGGCAAGGCTACACCTTC
TRBJ1-1 NA TRBV4-1 NA CASSPLGYTEAFF TGCGCCAGCAGTCCCTTGGGGTACACTGAAGCTTTCTTT
TRBJ2-5 NA TRBV10-3 NA CAISGTHNRVQETQYF TGTGCCATCAGTGGGACGCATAACAGGGTCCAAGAGACCCAGTACTTC
TRBJ2-7 TRBD1 TRBV5-1 NA CASSSLDRGYEQYF TGCGCCAGCAGCTCCCTGGACAGGGGCTACGAGCAGTACTTC
TRBJ1-2 NA TRBV25-1 NA CASSGMTGGNGYTF TGTGCCAGCAGTGGGATGACAGGCGGAAATGGCTACACCTTC
TRBJ1-1 NA TRBV4-3 NA CASSRHRGGGGGETFF TGCGCCAGCAGCCGACATAGGGGAGGTGGCGGGGGTGAAACTTTCTTT
TRBJ2-4 NA TRBV9 NA CASSVGLAKNIQYF TGTGCCAGCAGCGTTGGACTAGCCAAAAACATTCAGTACTTC
TRBJ1-2 NA TRBV6-4 NA CASSDSPRGYTF TGTGCCAGCAGTGATTCACCGCGAGGCTACACCTTC
TRBJ1-2 NA TRBV5-6 NA CASSSDGEVLYGYTF TGTGCCAGCAGCTCCGACGGTGAAGTCTTGTATGGCTACACCTTC
TRBJ2-7 NA TRBV6-5 NA CASRRDLGPYEQYF TGTGCCAGCAGAAGGGATTTAGGCCCCTACGAGCAGTACTTC
TRBJ2-5 TRBD1 TRBV29-1 NA CSVEEDRGRSETQYF TGCAGCGTTGAAGAGGACAGGGGTCGATCGGAGACCCAGTACTTC
TRBJ1-1 TRBD1 TRBV4-2 NA CASSQDLRDRLNTEAFF TGTGCCAGCAGCCAAGATCTAAGGGACAGATTGAACACTGAAGCTTTCTTT
TRBJ2-7 NA TRBV29-1 NA CSGGADYEQYF TGCAGCGGGGGAGCGGACTACGAGCAGTACTTC
TRBJ1-2 NA TRBV19 NA CASSIQANYGYTF TGTGCCAGTAGTATTCAGGCCAACTATGGCTACACCTTC
TRBJ2-4 TRBD2 TRBV7-9 NA CASSSSPASGSRNIQYF TGTGCCAGCAGCTCTAGTCCCGCTAGCGGGAGTCGAAACATTCAGTACTTC
TRBJ1-1 NA TRBV11-3 NA CASSSGTEAFF TGTGCCAGCAGCTCCGGGACAGAAGCTTTCTTT
TRBJ1-3 NA TRBV4-1 NA CASSFAGTVGNTIYF TGCGCCAGCAGCTTCGCCGGGACGGTCGGAAACACCATATATTTT
TRBJ1-6 NA TRBV7-2 few CASSPGTVNSPLHF TGTGCCAGCAGCCCGGGGACTGTCAATTCACCCCTCCACTTT
TRBJ2-1 TRBD1 TRBV27 NA CASSPWDRAWGNEQFF TGTGCCAGCAGTCCGTGGGACAGGGCGTGGGGCAATGAGCAGTTCTTC
TRBJ1-5 NA TRBV25-1 NA CASSEVGSQPQHF TGTGCCAGCAGTGAGGTTGGGAGTCAGCCCCAGCATTTT
TRBJ2-7 TRBD1 TRBV7-9 NA CASSLVLTGVYYEQYF TGTGCCAGCAGCTTAGTTTTGACAGGGGTTTACTACGAGCAGTACTTC
TRBJ1-2 NA TRBV5-6 NA CASSLGFPYGYTF TGTGCCAGCAGCTTGGGGTTCCCCTATGGCTACACCTTC
TRBJ1-3 NA TRBV19 NA CASRRGSSRGNTIYF TGTGCCAGTAGAAGGGGAAGTAGTCGGGGAAACACCATATATTTT
TRBJ1-5 NA TRBV19 NA CASSLYRDNQPQHF TGTGCCAGTAGCTTGTACAGGGACAATCAGCCCCAGCATTTT
TRBJ2-1 NA TRBV19 NA CASSPYRDFNEQFF TGTGCCAGTAGTCCTTACAGGGATTTCAATGAGCAGTTCTTC
TRBJ2-5 NA TRBV6-6 NA CASSYTETQYF TGTGCCAGCAGTTACACCGAGACCCAGTACTTC
TRBJ2-3 TRBD1 TRBV7-2 once CASSRTGGDTDTQYF TGTGCCAGCAGCCGGACAGGGGGCGACACAGATACGCAGTATTTT
TRBJ2-2 NA TRBV9 NA CASSVARAFNTGELFF TGTGCCAGCAGCGTAGCGAGGGCTTTTAACACCGGGGAGCTGTTTTTT